One sample yielded the 3 T cell receptor beta chains listed below, sequenced in a study of monozygotic twins with inflammatory bowel disease. Each CDR3 protein gets one entry in TCRdb, which reprocessed the 5' RACE reads and gives no DNA. This table holds around 370,000 distinct CDR3 sequences. The sequenced sample consisted of blood. The source is a human donor with ulcerative colitis or Crohn's disease, or a healthy co-twin of an affected twin (not recorded which).

The chain is built from TRBV11-2 and TRBJ2-7; the TCRdb call, TRBD2, lacks DNA for checking. Germline V gene sequence: CDR1 SGHAT, CDR2 FQNNGV. CDR3 length: 13 residues. The CDR3 reads CASPRGSSYEQYF. The variable domain in full, with the rest retrieved from reference TRBV11-2 and TRBJ2-7, is EAGVAQSPRYKIIEKRQSVAFWCNPISGHATLYWYQQILGQGPKLLIQFQNNGVVDDSQLPKDRFSAERLKGVDSTLKIQPAKLEDSAVYLCASPRGSSYEQYFGPGTRLTVT.

V usage is TRBV6-1 and J usage is TRBJ1-2; the D call from TCRdb, TRBD1, cannot be confirmed without DNA. The CDR3 contains 17 residues. The germline gives CDR1 MNHNS, CDR2 SASEGT. This CDR3 reads CASSEVGVAGVRYGYTF.

The CDR3 protein is CASSYSTARGYSNQPQHF. J is TRBJ1-5 and V is TRBV6-2 or TRBV6-3; the TCRdb D gene call, TRBD1, has no DNA to confirm it. Germline values: CDR1 MNHEY, CDR2 SVGEGT. The CDR3 consists of 18 residues.